These 21 T cell receptor beta chains were sequenced from one sample in a study of cytomegalovirus exposure and HLA in healthy donors. Use of 60 Vbeta and 13 Jbeta primers characterized the PCR. Generated by immunoSEQ multiplex PCR, the TCRdb table keeps only in-frame clones and is missing some. The table has 160,000 or so clones, roughly 80% seen once. The sequenced material came from PBMCs. All receptors derive from a woman aged 25-40 years in good health and CMV-seronegative.

This clone was found a few times. The chain carries TRBV6-6 and TRBJ2-1, with TRBD2 matching over 9 bases. Germline V gene data show CDR1 as MNHNY and CDR2 as SVGAGI (reference sequence). The CDR3 totals 14 residues. V shed 5 bases and J 7 bases; nucleotides not matched to a gene: 6. Here the CDR3 DNA reads TGTGCCAGCAGTGCCGTTAGCGGGGGTAATGAGCAGTTCTTC. Amino acids: CASSAVSGGNEQFF.

V gene TRBV2 combines with J gene TRBJ2-3; 9 bases line up with TRBD2. This CDR3 spans 17 amino acids. Germline trimming cut 0 bases from V and 5 bases from J; bases unmatched to any gene: 9. Germline CDR1 SNHLY, CDR2 FYNNEI. The CDR3 sequence is CASSEALSRGGGDTQYF. CDR3 bases: TGTGCCAGCAGTGAAGCGCTGTCGCGGGGGGGTGGAGATACGCAGTATTTT.

This clone has just a few counts. CDR3 nucleotide sequence: TGTGCCAGCTCACCCACGGCGGGGGCGAGGTATGGCTACACCTTC. This translates into CASSPTAGARYGYTF. V and J are TRBV18 and TRBJ1-2; D perhaps matches TRBD1 (6 bases). Germline V lookup: CDR1 KGHSH, CDR2 LQKENI. There are 15 residues in the CDR3. V was trimmed by 3 bases and J by 5 bases, leaving 16 bases between them.

The genes are TRBV30 and TRBJ1-6, with no clear D. Germline V gene data show CDR1 as GTSNPN and CDR2 as SVGIG (reference sequence). V dropped 5 bases and J dropped 9 bases, with 17 bases sitting between them. CDR3 length: 14 residues. DNA of the CDR3: TGTGCCTGGTGTCGACGGCCCCAGGTTTCACCCCTCCACTTT. Protein product: CAWCRRPQVSPLHF.

A single count supports this clone. The rearrangement joins TRBV5-1 to TRBJ2-1; D is perhaps TRBD2 (5 bases). There are 14 residues in the CDR3. The V end lost 0 bases, the J end lost 7 bases, and 11 bases lay between the germline ends. Germline assignment: CDR1 SGHRS and CDR2 YFSETQ. CDR3 in DNA: TGCGCCAGCAGCTTGGATTTTCCGGGGAATGAGCAGTTCTTC. It specifies CASSLDFPGNEQFF.

Only one count was recorded for this clone. V gene TRBV4-1 combines with J gene TRBJ1-1; D perhaps matches TRBD1 (6 bases). V was clipped by 7 bases and J by 4 bases, with 13 bases between them. This CDR3 comprises 13 residues. Per germline, CDR1 MGHRA and CDR2 YSYEKL. The CDR3 reads CASTDSPLTEAFF. CDR3 DNA sequence: TGCGCCAGCACGGACAGCCCCCTCACTGAAGCTTTCTTT.

The gene calls are TRBV18 and TRBJ1-5; 8 bases match TRBD1. V was clipped by 6 bases and J by 4 bases; unmatched bases: 14. The CDR3 has 17 residues. Germline CDR1 KGHSH, CDR2 LQKENI. The CDR3 coding sequence is TGTGCCAGCTCCCAACACAGGCCGACAGGGGCAAATCAGCCCCAGCATTTT. The encoded protein is CASSQHRPTGANQPQHF.

This clone was seen only once. V gene TRBV13 combines with J gene TRBJ2-5; TRBD2 agrees at 7 bases. Germline assignment: CDR1 PRHDT and CDR2 FYEKMQ (reference sequence). This CDR3 has 15 residues. V shed 5 bases, J shed 5 bases, and the junction held 11 bases outside the gene matches. The CDR3 DNA is TGTGCCAGCAGCACCCGCGGGGGTTCATCCGAGACCCAGTACTTC. Protein sequence: CASSTRGGSSETQYF.

This clone turned up a few times. V is TRBV7-6 and J is TRBJ2-3; TRBD2 matches at 8 bases. V lost 2 bases and J lost 1; bases outside the gene matches: 2. The CDR3 extends over 15 amino acids. The germline V gene encodes CDR1 SGHVS and CDR2 FNYEAQ. The CDR3 region has the DNA TGTGCCAGCAGCTTATTAGCGGGGCGCACAGATACGCAGTATTTT. Translation: CASSLLAGRTDTQYF. The full variable domain, with the rest looked up from reference TRBV7-6 and TRBJ2-3, is GAGVSQSPRYKVTKRGQDVALRCDPISGHVSLYWYRQALGQGPEFLTYFNYEAQQDKSGLPNDRFSAERPEGSISTLTIQRTEQRDSAMYRCASSLLAGRTDTQYFGPGTRLTVL.

This clone was detected once. The genes are TRBV7-9 and TRBJ2-5; 8 bases fit TRBD1. The CDR3 consists of 17 residues. Germline values: CDR1 SEHNR, CDR2 FQNEAQ (reference sequence). Trimming cost V 1 base and J 1 base; bases outside gene matches: 8. The CDR3 loop reads CASSLVDHGQGQETQYF. In nucleotides, the CDR3 is TGTGCCAGCAGCTTAGTCGACCACGGACAGGGCCAAGAGACCCAGTACTTC.

The genes are TRBV5-1 and TRBJ1-5, with TRBD1 identical over 8 bases. The CDR3 length is 15 residues. Germline CDR1 and CDR2: SGHRS and YFSETQ. V lost 4 bases to trimming and J lost 3 bases; unmatched junction nucleotides: 6. The CDR3 is CASSPTGVYNQPQHF. CDR3 nucleotides: TGCGCCAGCAGCCCGACAGGGGTTTACAATCAGCCCCAGCATTTT.

This clone has more than one count but fewer than ten. At the DNA level, this CDR3 is encoded by other sequences in the same sample as well. This chain links TRBV7-9 with TRBJ1-1; D unresolved. The CDR3 is made up of 13 amino acids. CDR1 and CDR2 (germline): SEHNR, FQNEAQ (reference sequence). Trimming removed 1 base from V and 1 base from J, with 4 bases in between. The chain's CDR3 is CASSLGANTEAFF. The DNA for the CDR3 is TGTGCCAGCAGCTTAGGGGCGAACACTGAAGCTTTCTTT. Looking up the rest from reference TRBV7-9 and TRBJ1-1 gives the full variable domain: DTGVSQNPRHKITKRGQNVTFRCDPISEHNRLYWYRQTLGQGPEFLTYFQNEAQLEKSRLLSDRFSAERPKGSFSTLEIQRTEQGDSAMYLCASSLGANTEAFFGQGTRLTVV.

The chain combines TRBV18 with TRBJ2-1; 12 bases are a match to TRBD1. The CDR3 contains 17 residues. Germline CDR1 KGHSH, CDR2 LQKENI. Trimming cost V 4 bases and J 10 bases; bases outside gene matches: 14. The CDR3 sequence: CASSLYQSGTGGAEQFF. CDR3 nucleotides: TGTGCCAGCTCACTGTACCAGTCCGGGACAGGGGGCGCGGAGCAGTTCTTC.

V and J are TRBV7-6 and TRBJ2-7, with unresolved D. Germline V gene data show CDR1 as SGHVS and CDR2 as FNYEAQ. V was shortened by 1 base and J by 3 bases, with 7 bases between the two germline ends. The CDR3 loop spans 13 amino acids. The CDR3: CASSLEGGYEQYF. CDR3 DNA: TGTGCCAGCAGCTTAGAAGGCGGCTACGAGCAGTACTTC.

The genes are TRBV11-2 and TRBJ2-5; 9 nucleotides align to TRBD2. V gave up 1 base and J gave up 2 bases; unmatched junction bases: 5. CDR3 length equals 16 residues. Germline assignment: CDR1 SGHAT and CDR2 FQNNGV. As DNA, the CDR3 is TGTGCCAGCAGCTTAGTGCGGCTAGCGGGGCAAGAGACCCAGTACTTC. It codes for CASSLVRLAGQETQYF. The full variable domain, rest sourced from reference TRBV11-2 and TRBJ2-5, is EAGVAQSPRYKIIEKRQSVAFWCNPISGHATLYWYQQILGQGPKLLIQFQNNGVVDDSQLPKDRFSAERLKGVDSTLKIQPAKLEDSAVYLCASSLVRLAGQETQYFGPGTRLLVL.

In regard to this clone: One end of the junction is discordant with germline, which a read error may explain. The rearrangement uses TRBV25-1 and TRBJ2-7; no clear D gene. This CDR3 region has 13 residues. Germline-derived CDR1 and CDR2 are MGHDK and SYGVNS. CDR3 sequence reads: CASSENIPPLPVF. The CDR3 DNA reads TGTGCCAGCAGTGAAAATATTCCCCCTCTCCCAGTTTTC.

This clone was seen a few times. The chain uses TRBV7-2 and TRBJ2-1; 7 positions match TRBD1. The CDR3 runs 15 residues. V was clipped by 1 base and J by 5 bases; unmatched bases: 5. CDR1 SGHTA and CDR2 FQGNSA come from the germline V gene. The CDR3 here is CASSLEGTANNEQFF. CDR3 nucleotides: TGTGCCAGCAGCTTAGAGGGGACAGCCAACAATGAGCAGTTCTTC.

CDR3 in DNA: TGTGCCGGACAGGGTAGATATCCTGACTATGGCTACACCTTC. Protein: CAGQGRYPDYGYTF. The chain carries TRBV7-9 and TRBJ1-2; 8 bases align to TRBD1. The V and J ends lost 11 bases and 3 bases, in that order; junction bases with no gene match: 11. The V gene's germline CDR1 is SEHNR and CDR2 FQNEAQ (reference sequence). This CDR3 has 14 amino acids.

The J gene is TRBJ2-1, the V gene TRBV4-2, with D perhaps matching TRBD2 (6 bases). Germline assignment: CDR1 LGHNA and CDR2 YNFKEQ. The CDR3 covers 15 residues. V lost 2 bases, J lost 12 bases, and 20 bases lay in between. The DNA of the CDR3 is TGTGCCAGCAGCCAACTCTCTAGCGTTCCACCTTTGCAGTTCTTC. Its translation: CASSQLSSVPPLQFF.

The V call is TRBV5-1, the J call TRBJ1-1, with 9 bases fitting TRBD1. The germline CDR1 and CDR2 sequences are SGHRS and YFSETQ. This CDR3 spans 15 amino acids. Germline trimming cut 1 base from V and 0 bases from J; bases unmatched to any gene: 1. CDR3 sequence reads: CASSLTGGLNTEAFF. Written as DNA, the CDR3 is TGCGCCAGCAGCTTGACAGGGGGCCTGAACACTGAAGCTTTCTTT.

The V and J genes are TRBV11-2 and TRBJ1-5, with TRBD1 matching over 7 bases. V was pared by 1 base and J by 0 bases, with 6 bases of the junction left unmatched. Germline-derived CDR1 and CDR2 are SGHAT and FQNNGV. This CDR3 is built from 17 residues. The CDR3, as DNA: TGTGCCAGCAGCTTAGGGACAGGACCATATAGCAATCAGCCCCAGCATTTT. It yields the protein CASSLGTGPYSNQPQHF.